This TCR beta chain comes out of a study of control samples from healthy donors and cancer patients. Germline lookup yields CDR1 WNHNN and CDR2 SYGVQD (reference sequence). V shed 3 bases and J shed 0 bases, with 12 bases lying between them. This CDR3 is built from 16 residues. The table came from immunoSEQ multiplex PCR; TCRdb's copy has only in-frame clones and leaves some out. The sample has around 93,000 clones, 70% to 90% seen once; the top ten hold over 12%. The TCR comes from a man aged 25 to 45 in good health. Sequencing input: blood. The gene calls are TRBV10-1 and TRBJ2-1; no reliable D call. The DNA of the CDR3 is TGCGCCAGCAGTGATAGGAGCGCCAGCTCCTACAATGAGCAGTTCTTC. This sequence encodes CASSDRSASSYNEQFF.